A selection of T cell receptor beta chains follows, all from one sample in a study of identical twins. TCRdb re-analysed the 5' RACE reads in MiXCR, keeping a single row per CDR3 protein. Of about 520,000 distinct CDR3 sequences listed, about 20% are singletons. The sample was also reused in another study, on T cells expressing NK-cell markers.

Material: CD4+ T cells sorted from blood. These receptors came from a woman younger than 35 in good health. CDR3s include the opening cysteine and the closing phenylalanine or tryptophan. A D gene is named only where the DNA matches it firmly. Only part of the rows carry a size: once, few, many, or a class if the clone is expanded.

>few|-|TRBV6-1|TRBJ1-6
CASSLEAGSPLHF
TGTGCCAGCAGCCTCGAGGCGGGGTCACCCCTCCACTTT
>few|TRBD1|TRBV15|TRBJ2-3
CATSRVRDRRDF
TGTGCCACCAGCAGAGTGCGGGACAGGAGGGATTTT
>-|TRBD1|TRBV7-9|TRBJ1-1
CASSLALDRAKRAFF
TGTGCCAGCAGCTTAGCGCTGGACAGGGCAAAGCGAGCTTTCTTT
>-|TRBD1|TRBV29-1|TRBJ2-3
CSVDRSGQRFGTQYF
TGCAGCGTCGACCGATCGGGACAGAGGTTTGGTACGCAGTATTTT
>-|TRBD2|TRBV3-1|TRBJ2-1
CASSHWGSGSQFNEQFF
TGTGCCAGCAGCCACTGGGGTAGCGGGAGCCAATTCAATGAGCAGTTCTTC
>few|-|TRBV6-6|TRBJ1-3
CARTGRSGNTIYF
TGTGCCAGGACTGGGCGGTCTGGAAACACCATATATTTT
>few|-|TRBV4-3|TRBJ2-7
CASSQGLRVNEQYF
TGCGCCAGCAGCCAAGGACTCAGGGTTAACGAGCAGTACTTC
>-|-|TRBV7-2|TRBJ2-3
CASSTITDTQYF
TGTGCCAGCAGCACTATAACAGATACGCAGTATTTT
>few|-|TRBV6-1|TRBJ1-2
CASSRTRAEGYTF
TGTGCCAGCAGTCGTACGAGGGCGGAAGGCTACACCTTC
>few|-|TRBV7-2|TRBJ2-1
CASSLGANLNEQFF
TGTGCCAGCAGCTTAGGAGCGAACCTCAATGAGCAGTTCTTC
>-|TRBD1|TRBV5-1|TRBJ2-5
CASSRFGQGEEETQYF
TGCGCCAGCAGCCGTTTTGGACAGGGTGAGGAGGAGACCCAGTACTTC
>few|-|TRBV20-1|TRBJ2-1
CSATGWGGEQFF
TGCAGTGCTACGGGGTGGGGTGGTGAGCAGTTCTTC
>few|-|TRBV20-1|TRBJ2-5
CSACTVARPQYF
TGCAGTGCTTGTACAGTAGCGAGGCCCCAGTACTTC
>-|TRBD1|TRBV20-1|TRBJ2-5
CSARGGQGGISETQYF
TGCAGTGCTAGGGGTGGACAGGGGGGTATTTCTGAGACCCAGTACTTC
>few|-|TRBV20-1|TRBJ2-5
CSAREGTVYRTQYF
TGCAGTGCTAGGGAGGGGACAGTGTATCGGACCCAGTACTTC
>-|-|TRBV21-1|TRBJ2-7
CASSTSCGPFYEQYF
TGTGCCAGCAGCACCTCGTGCGGGCCATTCTACGAGCAGTACTTC
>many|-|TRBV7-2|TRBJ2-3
CASSLGGYTDTQYF
TGTGCCAGCAGCTTAGGAGGGTACACAGATACGCAGTATTTT
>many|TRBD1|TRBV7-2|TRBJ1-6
CASTLYRGDNSPLHF
TGTGCCAGCACTCTATACAGGGGGGATAATTCACCCCTCCACTTT
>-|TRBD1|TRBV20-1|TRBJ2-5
CSARQPGTAKETQYF
TGCAGTGCTAGACAGCCCGGGACAGCGAAAGAGACCCAGTACTTC
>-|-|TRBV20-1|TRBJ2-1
CSARDRWELAVDNEQFF
TGCAGTGCTAGAGATCGGTGGGAACTAGCTGTGGACAATGAGCAGTTCTTC
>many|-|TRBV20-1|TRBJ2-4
CSASRTSSNIQYF
TGCAGTGCTAGCAGGACTTCAAGTAACATTCAGTACTTC
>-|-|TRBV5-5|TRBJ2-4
CASSLVGGSILHIQYF
TGTGCCAGCAGCTTGGTCGGAGGGTCGATTTTGCACATTCAGTACTTC
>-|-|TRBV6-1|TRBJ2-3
CASSEQRLTDTQYF
TGTGCCAGCAGTGAACAGCGGCTCACAGATACGCAGTATTTT
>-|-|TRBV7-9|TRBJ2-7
CASSPRDLWYEQYF
TGTGCCAGCAGCCCGAGGGACCTTTGGTACGAGCAGTACTTC
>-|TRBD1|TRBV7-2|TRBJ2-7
CASKNDRVAAEQYF
TGTGCCAGCAAAAACGACAGGGTCGCGGCCGAGCAGTACTTC
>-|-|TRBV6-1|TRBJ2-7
CASSVELGGHVPDEQYF
TGTGCCAGCAGCGTCGAACTTGGCGGCCACGTCCCGGACGAGCAGTACTTC
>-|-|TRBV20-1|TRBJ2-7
CSARPIIYEQYF
TGCAGTGCTCGACCGATAATCTACGAGCAGTACTTC
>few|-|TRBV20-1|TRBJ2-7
CSARVDGGGYEQYF
TGCAGTGCTAGAGTAGATGGAGGAGGCTACGAGCAGTACTTC
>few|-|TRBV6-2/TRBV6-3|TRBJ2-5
CASSHPTGLQETQYF
TGTGCCAGCAGTCATCCCACGGGACTCCAAGAGACCCAGTACTTC
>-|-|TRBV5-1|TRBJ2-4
CASSLAPSGENIQYF
TGCGCCAGCAGCTTGGCCCCCAGTGGGGAAAACATTCAGTACTTC
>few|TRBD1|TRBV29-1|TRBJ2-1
CSVDSGTGPAEQFF
TGCAGCGTTGACTCCGGGACAGGGCCAGCTGAGCAGTTCTTC
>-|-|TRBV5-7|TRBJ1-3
CASSPLGVGGRNTIYF
TGTGCCAGCAGCCCCCTTGGCGTCGGGGGTCGAAACACCATATATTTT
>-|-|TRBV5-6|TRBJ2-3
CACRVTDTQYF
TGTGCCTGCAGGGTCACAGATACGCAGTATTTT
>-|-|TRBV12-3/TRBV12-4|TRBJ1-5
CASSRAQGQPQHF
TGTGCCAGCAGCCGGGCCCAAGGCCAGCCCCAGCATTTT
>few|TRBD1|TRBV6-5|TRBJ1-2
CASRQGWNGYTF
TGTGCCAGCAGACAGGGGTGGAATGGCTACACCTTC
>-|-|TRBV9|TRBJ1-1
CASSPSLNTEAFF
TGTGCCAGCAGCCCCTCGTTGAACACTGAAGCTTTCTTT
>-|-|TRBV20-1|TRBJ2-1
CSARDPGANEQFF
TGCAGTGCTAGAGATCCAGGGGCCAATGAGCAGTTCTTC
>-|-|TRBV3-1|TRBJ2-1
CASSHPGAPDTRLNEQFF
TGTGCCAGCAGCCACCCCGGGGCTCCTGACACCAGATTAAATGAGCAGTTCTTC
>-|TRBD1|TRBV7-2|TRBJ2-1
CASSLTGGGGNEQFF
TGTGCCAGCAGCTTAACAGGGGGCGGGGGCAATGAGCAGTTCTTC
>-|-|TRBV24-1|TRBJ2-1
CATSASQGYNEQFF
TGTGCCACCAGTGCCAGCCAGGGGTACAATGAGCAGTTCTTC
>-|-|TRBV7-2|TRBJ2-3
CASSLYREFSSTDTQYF
TGTGCCAGCAGCTTATACAGGGAATTTTCTAGCACAGATACGCAGTATTTT
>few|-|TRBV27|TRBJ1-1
CASSSPELGAEAFF
TGTGCCAGCAGTTCCCCCGAATTGGGGGCTGAAGCTTTCTTT
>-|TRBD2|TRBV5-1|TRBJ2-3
CASSPGLAGNTDTQYF
TGCGCCAGCAGCCCCGGACTAGCGGGGAACACAGATACGCAGTATTTT
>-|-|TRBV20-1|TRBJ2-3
CSAPDSGAGSTDTQYF
TGCAGTGCGCCAGATTCGGGGGCGGGTAGCACAGATACGCAGTATTTT
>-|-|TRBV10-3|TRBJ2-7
CAIRTGTDLSYEQYF
TGTGCCATCAGGACCGGGACTGATCTATCCTACGAGCAGTACTTC
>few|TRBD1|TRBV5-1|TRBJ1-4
CASSRGQGVNEKLFF
TGCGCCAGCAGCCGAGGACAGGGGGTGAATGAAAAACTGTTTTTT
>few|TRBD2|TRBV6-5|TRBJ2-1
CASSYSIGGVAGLKNEQFF
TGTGCCAGCAGTTACTCGATCGGGGGAGTAGCGGGACTCAAAAATGAGCAGTTCTTC
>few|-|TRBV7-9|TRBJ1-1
CASSLVGETEAFF
TGTGCCAGCAGCTTAGTAGGGGAGACTGAAGCTTTCTTT
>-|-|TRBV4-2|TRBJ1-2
CASEGRNYGYTF
TGTGCCAGCGAAGGGCGGAACTATGGCTACACCTTC